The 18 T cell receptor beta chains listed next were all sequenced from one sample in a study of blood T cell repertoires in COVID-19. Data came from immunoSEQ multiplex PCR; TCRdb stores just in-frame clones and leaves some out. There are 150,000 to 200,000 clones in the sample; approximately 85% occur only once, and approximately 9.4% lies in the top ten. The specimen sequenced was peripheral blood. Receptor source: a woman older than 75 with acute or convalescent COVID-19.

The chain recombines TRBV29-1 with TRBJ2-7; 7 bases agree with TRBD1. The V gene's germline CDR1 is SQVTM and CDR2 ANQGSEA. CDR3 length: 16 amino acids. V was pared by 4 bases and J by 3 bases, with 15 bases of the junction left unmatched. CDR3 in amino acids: CSVVPEVRGRFYEQYF. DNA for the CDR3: TGCAGCGTTGTCCCCGAGGTTAGGGGGCGCTTCTACGAGCAGTACTTC.

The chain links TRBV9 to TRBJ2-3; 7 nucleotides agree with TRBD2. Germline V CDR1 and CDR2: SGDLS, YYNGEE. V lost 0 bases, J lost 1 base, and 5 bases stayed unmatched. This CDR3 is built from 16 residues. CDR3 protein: CASSVEGGVGTDTQYF. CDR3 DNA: TGTGCCAGCAGCGTAGAGGGAGGGGTGGGCACAGATACGCAGTATTTT.

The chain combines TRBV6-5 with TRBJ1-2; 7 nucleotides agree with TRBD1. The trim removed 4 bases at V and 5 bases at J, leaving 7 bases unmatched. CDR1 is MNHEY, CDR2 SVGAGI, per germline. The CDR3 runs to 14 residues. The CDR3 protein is CASSSRQGRYGYTF. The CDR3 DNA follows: TGTGCCAGCAGTTCACGACAGGGCCGATATGGCTACACCTTC.

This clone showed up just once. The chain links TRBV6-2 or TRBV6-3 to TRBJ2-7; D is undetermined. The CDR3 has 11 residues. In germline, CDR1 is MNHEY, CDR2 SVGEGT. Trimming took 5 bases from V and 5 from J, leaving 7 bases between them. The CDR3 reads CASSERHEQYF. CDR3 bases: TGTGCCAGCAGTGAGAGGCACGAGCAGTACTTC.

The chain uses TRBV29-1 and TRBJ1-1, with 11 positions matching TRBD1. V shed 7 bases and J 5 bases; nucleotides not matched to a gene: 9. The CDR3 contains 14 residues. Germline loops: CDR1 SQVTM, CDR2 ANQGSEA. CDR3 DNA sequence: TGCAGCGGTTCCGGGACAGGGGGTTGGACTGAAGCTTTCTTT. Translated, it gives CSGSGTGGWTEAFF.

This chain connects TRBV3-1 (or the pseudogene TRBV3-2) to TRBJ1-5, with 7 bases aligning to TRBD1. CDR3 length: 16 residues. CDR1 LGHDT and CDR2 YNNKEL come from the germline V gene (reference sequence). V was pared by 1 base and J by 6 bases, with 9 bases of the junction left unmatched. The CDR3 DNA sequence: TGTGCCAGCAGCCAAGGGTATCACAGGGGAGTTCAGCCCCAGCATTTT. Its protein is CASSQGYHRGVQPQHF.

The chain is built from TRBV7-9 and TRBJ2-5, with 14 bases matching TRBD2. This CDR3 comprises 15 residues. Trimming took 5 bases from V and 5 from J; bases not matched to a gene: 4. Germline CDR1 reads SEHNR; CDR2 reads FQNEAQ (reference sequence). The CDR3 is CASSRLAGGLETQYF. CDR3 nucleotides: TGTGCCAGCAGCCGACTAGCGGGGGGGCTGGAGACCCAGTACTTC.

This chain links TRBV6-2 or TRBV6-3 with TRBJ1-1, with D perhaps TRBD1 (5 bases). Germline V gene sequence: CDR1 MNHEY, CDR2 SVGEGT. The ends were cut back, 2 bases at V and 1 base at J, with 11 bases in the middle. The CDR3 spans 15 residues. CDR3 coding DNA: TGTGCCAGCAGTTACAAACTGGGGCCGAACACTGAAGCTTTCTTT. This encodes CASSYKLGPNTEAFF.

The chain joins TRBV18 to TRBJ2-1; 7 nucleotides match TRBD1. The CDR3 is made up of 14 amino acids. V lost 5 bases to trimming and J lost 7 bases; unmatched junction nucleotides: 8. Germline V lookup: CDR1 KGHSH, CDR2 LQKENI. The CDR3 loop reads CASSAGTENNEQFF. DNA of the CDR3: TGTGCCAGCTCAGCCGGGACAGAGAATAATGAGCAGTTCTTC.

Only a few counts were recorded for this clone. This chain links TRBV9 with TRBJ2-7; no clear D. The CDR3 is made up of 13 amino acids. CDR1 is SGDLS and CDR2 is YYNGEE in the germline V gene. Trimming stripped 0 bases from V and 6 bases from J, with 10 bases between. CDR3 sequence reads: CASSVATLSEQYF. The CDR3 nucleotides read TGTGCCAGCAGCGTAGCGACTCTCTCCGAGCAGTACTTC.

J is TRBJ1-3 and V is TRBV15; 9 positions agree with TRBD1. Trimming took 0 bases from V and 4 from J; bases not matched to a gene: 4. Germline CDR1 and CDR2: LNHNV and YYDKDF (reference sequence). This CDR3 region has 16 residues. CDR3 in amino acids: CATSRDGTGPGNTIYF. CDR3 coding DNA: TGTGCCACCAGCAGAGACGGGACAGGGCCAGGAAACACCATATATTTT.

Here the CDR3 DNA reads TGTGCCAGCAGCTTAGGGGGACAGGGCAGGTATGGCTACACCTTC. Protein sequence: CASSLGGQGRYGYTF. V and J are TRBV7-2 and TRBJ1-2, with TRBD1 matching over 9 bases. This CDR3 spans 15 amino acids. After removal of 1 base from V and 5 bases from J, the junction contained 5 bases not matched to a gene. CDR1 SGHTA and CDR2 FQGNSA come from the germline V gene.

The DNA for the CDR3 is TGTGCCAGCAGCCAAGTGGGACATTCTAATGAAAAACTGTTTTTT. Protein: CASSQVGHSNEKLFF. The chain recombines TRBV3-1 (or the pseudogene TRBV3-2) with TRBJ1-4; a weak D match, TRBD1 (6 bases). The CDR3 spans 15 residues. V dropped 1 base and J dropped 3 bases, with 9 bases sitting between them. The germline V gene encodes CDR1 LGHDT and CDR2 YNNKEL (reference sequence).

As DNA, the CDR3 is TGTGCCAGCAGTTATTTTAGCGGGGTGCCCGGGGAGACCCAGTACTTC. Its translation is CASSYFSGVPGETQYF. The chain joins TRBV6-2 or TRBV6-3 to TRBJ2-5, with 8 bases identical to TRBD2. This CDR3 has 16 amino acids. Germline-derived CDR1 and CDR2 are MNHEY and SVGEGT. The V and J ends lost 3 bases and 5 bases, in that order; junction bases with no gene match: 11.

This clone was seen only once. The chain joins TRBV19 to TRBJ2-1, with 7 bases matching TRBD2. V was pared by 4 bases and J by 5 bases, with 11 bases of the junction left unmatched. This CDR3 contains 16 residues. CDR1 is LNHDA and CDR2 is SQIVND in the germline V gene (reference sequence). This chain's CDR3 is CASSSRDYTNNNEQFF. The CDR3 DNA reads TGTGCCAGTAGTAGCCGGGACTACACTAACAACAATGAGCAGTTCTTC.

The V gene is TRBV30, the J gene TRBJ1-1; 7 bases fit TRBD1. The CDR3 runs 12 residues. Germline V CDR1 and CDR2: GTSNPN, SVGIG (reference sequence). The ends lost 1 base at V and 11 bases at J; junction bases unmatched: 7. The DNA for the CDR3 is TGTGCCTGGAGTGCCCAGGGGGTAGAGGCTTTCTTT. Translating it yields CAWSAQGVEAFF.

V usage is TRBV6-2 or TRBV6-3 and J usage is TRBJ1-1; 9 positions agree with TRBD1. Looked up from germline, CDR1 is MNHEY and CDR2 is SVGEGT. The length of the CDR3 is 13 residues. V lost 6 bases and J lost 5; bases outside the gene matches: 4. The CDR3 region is CASSRQGGTEAFF. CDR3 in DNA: TGTGCCAGCAGCCGACAGGGGGGAACTGAAGCTTTCTTT.

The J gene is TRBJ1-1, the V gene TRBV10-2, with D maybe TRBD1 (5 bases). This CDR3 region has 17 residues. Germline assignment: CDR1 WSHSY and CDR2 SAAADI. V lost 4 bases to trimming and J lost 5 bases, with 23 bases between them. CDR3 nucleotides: TGCGCCAGCAGTGCATTCTATACCCGGACATCTTGGACTGAAGCTTTCTTT. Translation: CASSAFYTRTSWTEAFF.